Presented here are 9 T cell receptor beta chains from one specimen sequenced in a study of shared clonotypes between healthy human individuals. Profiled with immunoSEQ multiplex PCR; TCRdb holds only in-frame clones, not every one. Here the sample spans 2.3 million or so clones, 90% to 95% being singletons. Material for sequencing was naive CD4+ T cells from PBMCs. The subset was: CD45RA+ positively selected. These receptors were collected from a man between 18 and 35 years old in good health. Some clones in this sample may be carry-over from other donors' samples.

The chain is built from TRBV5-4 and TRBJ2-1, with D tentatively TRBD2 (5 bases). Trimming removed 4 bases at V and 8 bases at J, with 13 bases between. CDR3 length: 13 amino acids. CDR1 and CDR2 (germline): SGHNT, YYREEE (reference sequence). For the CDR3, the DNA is TGTGCCAGCAGCATAGGACTGCCGCATGAGCAGTTCTTC. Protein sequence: CASSIGLPHEQFF.

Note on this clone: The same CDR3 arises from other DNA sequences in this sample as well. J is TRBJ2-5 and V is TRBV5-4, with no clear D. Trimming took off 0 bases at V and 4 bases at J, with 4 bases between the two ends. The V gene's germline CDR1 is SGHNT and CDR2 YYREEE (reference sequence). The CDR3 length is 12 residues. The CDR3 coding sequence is TGTGCCAGCAGCTTGGCAGGAGAGACCCAGTACTTC. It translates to CASSLAGETQYF.

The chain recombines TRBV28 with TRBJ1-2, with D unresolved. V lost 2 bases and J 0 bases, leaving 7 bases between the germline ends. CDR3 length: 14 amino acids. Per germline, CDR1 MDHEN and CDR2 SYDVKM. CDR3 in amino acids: CASSLLGSNYGYTF. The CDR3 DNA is TGTGCCAGCAGTTTACTTGGATCTAACTATGGCTACACCTTC.

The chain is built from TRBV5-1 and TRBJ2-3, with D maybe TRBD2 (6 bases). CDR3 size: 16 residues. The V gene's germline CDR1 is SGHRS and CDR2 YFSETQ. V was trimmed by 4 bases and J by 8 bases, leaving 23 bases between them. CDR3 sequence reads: CASSPPYSGPQVTQYF. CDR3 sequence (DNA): TGCGCCAGCAGCCCCCCATATAGCGGTCCACAAGTTACGCAGTATTTT. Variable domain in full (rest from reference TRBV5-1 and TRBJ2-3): KAGVTQTPRYLIKTRGQQVTLSCSPISGHRSVSWYQQTPGQGLQFLFEYFSETQRNKGNFPGRFSGRQFSNSRSEMNVSTLELGDSALYLCASSPPYSGPQVTQYFGPGTRLTVL.

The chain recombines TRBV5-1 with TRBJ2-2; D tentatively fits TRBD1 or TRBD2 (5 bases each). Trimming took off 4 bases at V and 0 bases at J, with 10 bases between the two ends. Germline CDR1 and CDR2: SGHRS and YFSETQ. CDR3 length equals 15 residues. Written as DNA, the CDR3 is TGCGCCAGCAGCCGGGACCCCCCGAACACCGGGGAGCTGTTTTTT. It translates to CASSRDPPNTGELFF.

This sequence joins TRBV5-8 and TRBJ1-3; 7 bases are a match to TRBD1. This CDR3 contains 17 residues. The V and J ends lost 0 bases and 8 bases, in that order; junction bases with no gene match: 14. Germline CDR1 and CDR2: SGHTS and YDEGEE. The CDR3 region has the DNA TGTGCCAGCAGCTTGGGACAGGGTTACTTTGGACGAGACACCATATATTTT. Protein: CASSLGQGYFGRDTIYF.

The CDR3 DNA follows: TGTGCCAGCAGCCCCCGGAGTGGGGCCATGAACACTGAAGCTTTCTTT. It translates to CASSPRSGAMNTEAFF. The rearrangement joins TRBV9 to TRBJ1-1, with D tentatively TRBD1 (5 bases). This CDR3 is 16 amino acids long. From germline, CDR1 is SGDLS and CDR2 YYNGEE. The V end was cut by 4 bases, the J end by 0 bases, with 16 bases between.

This chain's CDR3 is CASSKGGMNTEAFF. CDR3 in DNA: TGTGCCAGCAGTAAGGGGGGAATGAACACTGAAGCTTTCTTT. V usage is TRBV2 and J usage is TRBJ1-1; D possibly corresponds to TRBD1 (6 bases). CDR1 is SNHLY and CDR2 is FYNNEI in the germline V gene. The CDR3 runs 14 residues. The ends were cut back, 5 bases at V and 0 bases at J, with 10 bases in the middle.

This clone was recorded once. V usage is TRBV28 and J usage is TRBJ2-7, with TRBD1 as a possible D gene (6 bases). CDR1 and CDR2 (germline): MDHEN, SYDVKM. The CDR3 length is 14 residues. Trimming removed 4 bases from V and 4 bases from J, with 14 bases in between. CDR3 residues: CASSSYRDTYEQYF. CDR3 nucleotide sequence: TGTGCCAGCAGTTCTTACCGGGACACGTACGAGCAGTACTTC.